The rows below give T cell receptor beta chains drawn from one sample of a study of T cell changes during pregnancy in multiple sclerosis. The data were produced by immunoSEQ multiplex PCR, yet TCRdb's version contains in-frame clones alone and is incomplete. This table holds tens of thousands of clones, about 89% found once. Material: peripheral blood, obtained in the second trimester of pregnancy. Receptor source: a female donor with multiple sclerosis, enrolled in a pregnancy study. CDR3s include the opening cysteine and the closing phenylalanine or tryptophan. The order of the fields is V gene, clone size, D gene, J gene, CDR3 DNA, CDR3 protein. D genes are given only for firm matches. A clone size is listed for some rows: how often the clone was seen (once, few, many), or a class if it is expanded.

TRBV7-6	.	TRBD1	TRBJ1-2	TGTGCCAGCAGCTTACTGGGACAGGGGGCGCTCGGCTACACCTTC	CASSLLGQGALGYTF
TRBV19	once	TRBD1	TRBJ2-7	TGTGCCAGTAGTATCCGGGGACGACAGGGGGGAGTCTCCTACGAGCAGTACTTC	CASSIRGRQGGVSYEQYF
TRBV13	.	.	TRBJ2-7	TGTGCCAGCAGCTTAGGGGACAGCGATCTTACTAGTTTGCTGTACTTC	CASSLGDSDLTSLLYF
TRBV27	.	.	TRBJ1-3	TGTGCCAGCAGTTTGTTTGAAGGGCAGGGACTCTCTGGAAACACCATATATTTT	CASSLFEGQGLSGNTIYF
TRBV9	.	TRBD1	TRBJ1-3	TGTGCCAGCAGCGCCGAGGGGACAGGGCTGGGAAACACCATATATTTT	CASSAEGTGLGNTIYF
TRBV5-1	.	.	TRBJ2-3	TGCGCCAGCAGCTTGGGACTCCAATCAACAGATACGCAGTATTTT	CASSLGLQSTDTQYF
TRBV4-1	.	TRBD2	TRBJ2-2	TGCGCCAGCAGACCAACTAGCGGGAGGAACACCGGGGAGCTGTTTTTT	CASRPTSGRNTGELFF
TRBV7-2	once	.	TRBJ1-3	TGTGCCAGCAGCCCTGGTCGCGCTGGAAACACCATATATTTT	CASSPGRAGNTIYF
TRBV7-2	few	TRBD2	TRBJ2-5	TGTGCCAGCAGTGGGACTAGCGGGGGGGAGACCCAGTACTTC	CASSGTSGGETQYF
TRBV4-2	.	TRBD2	TRBJ2-2	TGTGCCAGCAGATTGACCGGGACTAGTAACACCGGGGAGCTGTTTTTT	CASRLTGTSNTGELFF
TRBV10-3	once	.	TRBJ1-1	TGTGCCATCGGGCAGGGGACCAACACTGAAGCTTTCTTT	CAIGQGTNTEAFF
TRBV9	.	.	TRBJ1-2	TGTGCCAGCAGCGTAGACGCGCGGGAGAAATGGGGCTATGGCTACACCTTC	CASSVDAREKWGYGYTF
TRBV19	once	TRBD2	TRBJ2-3	TGTGCCAGTACGACTAGCCCGGCAGATACGCAGTATTTT	CASTTSPADTQYF
TRBV5-4	once	.	TRBJ2-7	TGTGCCAGCAGCCCGCCTCGGGGGAATACCCTCTACGAGCAGTACTTC	CASSPPRGNTLYEQYF
TRBV7-9	.	.	TRBJ2-3	TGTGCCAGCAGCGGCGAGGGAATAGTCGGCACAGATACGCAGTATTTT	CASSGEGIVGTDTQYF
TRBV27	.	TRBD1	TRBJ1-2	TGTGCCAGCAGCCCCTTCAGACAGGGGAAAGACTATGGCTACACCTTC	CASSPFRQGKDYGYTF
TRBV7-9	.	TRBD1	TRBJ2-7	TGTGCCAGCAGCGGAAGGGACAGCCCCTACGAGCAGTACTTC	CASSGRDSPYEQYF
TRBV30	.	.	TRBJ1-2	TGTGCCTGGAGACCAGGGTATCCCTATGGCTACACCTTC	CAWRPGYPYGYTF
TRBV30	.	.	TRBJ1-2	TGTGCCTGGAGTGACCAGGGGCGGTTCTATGGCTACACCTTC	CAWSDQGRFYGYTF
TRBV18	.	.	TRBJ1-5	TGTGCCAGCTCACCGTTTTCGAGACAGAGCAATCAGCCCCAGCATTTT	CASSPFSRQSNQPQHF
TRBV5-6	.	.	TRBJ2-1	TGTGCCAGCAGACAAGACAGAAACAATGAGCAGTTCTTC	CASRQDRNNEQFF
TRBV5-6	few	TRBD1	TRBJ1-2	TGTGCCAGCAGCCTTGGGACAGTCTATGGCTACACCTTC	CASSLGTVYGYTF
TRBV27	.	TRBD2	TRBJ2-7	TGTGTCAGCAGTTCGGGACTAGCAGAGCAGTACTTC	CVSSSGLAEQYF
TRBV7-7	.	TRBD1	TRBJ2-1	TGTGCTAGCAGCTTGGGACAGGGCAGCTCCTACAATGAGCAGTTCTTC	CASSLGQGSSYNEQFF
TRBV21-1	.	.	TRBJ1-2	TGTGCCAGCAGCAAAGACCCGGGAGCTAACTATGGCTACACCTTC	CASSKDPGANYGYTF
TRBV9	once	.	TRBJ1-1	TGTGCCAGCGGAGGGGTGAACACTGAAGCTTTCTTT	CASGGVNTEAFF